These 21 T cell receptor beta chains were all obtained from the same sample, sequenced in a study of PD-L1 blockade in urothelial cancer. The time point: pretreatment peripheral blood. Only in-frame clones appear in the TCRdb table, and some are missing; sequencing was by immunoSEQ multiplex PCR. The sample holds 65,000 to 90,000 clones; 84% are singletons and the top ten take approximately 9.2%. Specimen: PBMCs, collected around atezolizumab (anti-PD-L1) treatment. Every receptor here comes from an older woman with urothelial cancer.

This chain links TRBV11-1 with TRBJ1-1, with D perhaps TRBD1 (6 bases). The germline CDR1 and CDR2 sequences are SGHAT and FQDESV (reference sequence). CDR3 length: 18 amino acids. V dropped 5 bases and J dropped 3 bases, with 25 bases sitting between them. The CDR3 DNA reads TGTGCCAGCAGCCCTGAATTGAGGGGGGGGCGAAGGGACACTGAAGCTTTCTTT. Translating it yields CASSPELRGGRRDTEAFF.

V usage is TRBV9 and J usage is TRBJ2-7; 7 bases map to TRBD1. V gave up 0 bases and J gave up 2 bases; unmatched junction bases: 5. Per germline, CDR1 SGDLS and CDR2 YYNGEE. CDR3 length: 15 residues. CDR3 nucleotide sequence: TGTGCCAGCAGCGTAGGTGCCGGGACAGCCTACGAGCAGTACTTC. Residues: CASSVGAGTAYEQYF.

The chain recombines TRBV29-1 with TRBJ1-2, with 7 bases fitting TRBD1. The CDR3 is made up of 14 amino acids. V shed 3 bases and J 4 bases; nucleotides not matched to a gene: 8. CDR1 is SQVTM and CDR2 is ANQGSEA in the germline V gene. CDR3 sequence reads: CSVDQGQSTYGYTF. The CDR3 DNA reads TGCAGCGTTGATCAGGGACAGTCGACCTATGGCTACACCTTC.

The gene calls are TRBV6-1 and TRBJ1-5, with TRBD1 as a possible D gene (5 bases). The V end was cut by 3 bases, the J end by 0 bases, with 18 bases between. Per the germline V gene, CDR1 is MNHNS and CDR2 is SASEGT. The CDR3 is 18 residues long. Written as DNA, the CDR3 is TGTGCCAGCAGTGAGATTGACGCAGGGATACATAGCAATCAGCCCCAGCATTTT. Translating it yields CASSEIDAGIHSNQPQHF.

This clone was counted a few times. The V call is TRBV25-1, the J call TRBJ1-2; perhaps TRBD1 as D (5 bases). The CDR3 has 12 residues. V lost 5 bases and J lost 4, with 8 bases in between. Germline CDR1 MGHDK, CDR2 SYGVNS. In DNA, the CDR3 is TGTGCCAGCAGTAAGGGGTCCTATGGCTACACCTTC. This encodes CASSKGSYGYTF.

The rearrangement links TRBV7-2 to TRBJ2-5, with TRBD2 matching 7 bases. Losses at the gene ends were 6 bases for V and 5 bases for J; bases not matched to a gene: 9. CDR3 length: 14 residues. From germline, CDR1 is SGHTA and CDR2 FQGNSA. CDR3: CASRPRGEGETQYF. CDR3 coding DNA: TGTGCCAGCAGACCCCGGGGGGAAGGGGAGACCCAGTACTTC.

This clone occurred once. J is TRBJ1-1 and V is TRBV6-5, with no clear D. The CDR3 consists of 14 residues. V was clipped by 2 bases and J by 2 bases, with 9 bases between them. Germline V gives CDR1 MNHEY, CDR2 SVGAGI. The CDR3 DNA follows: TGTGCCAGCAGTTACCTGGAGGTTAACACTGAAGCTTTCTTT. Translated: CASSYLEVNTEAFF.

The J gene is TRBJ2-7, the V gene TRBV2; 8 nucleotides line up with TRBD2. The CDR3 is 14 residues long. Germline V gene lookup returns CDR1 SNHLY and CDR2 FYNNEI. The ends lost 4 bases at V and 6 bases at J; junction bases unmatched: 8. CDR3 nucleotides: TGTGCCAGCAGTGTCGGGAGGGCCGGGTCCGAGCAGTACTTC. Its protein product is CASSVGRAGSEQYF.

This chain uses TRBV5-1 with TRBJ1-2; the match to TRBD1 covers 8 bases. Germline loops: CDR1 SGHRS, CDR2 YFSETQ. Trimming took 3 bases from V and 6 from J; bases not matched to a gene: 10. The CDR3 covers 15 residues. CDR3 nucleotide sequence: TGCGCCAGCAGCTCTGTTGGACAGGGTGTGGATGGCTACACCTTC. Translated, it gives CASSSVGQGVDGYTF. The whole variable domain, remainder taken from reference TRBV5-1 and TRBJ1-2, is KAGVTQTPRYLIKTRGQQVTLSCSPISGHRSVSWYQQTPGQGLQFLFEYFSETQRNKGNFPGRFSGRQFSNSRSEMNVSTLELGDSALYLCASSSVGQGVDGYTFGSGTRLTVV.

The gene calls are TRBV11-2 and TRBJ2-5; 7 bases match TRBD2. Germline lookup yields CDR1 SGHAT and CDR2 FQNNGV. V shed 5 bases, J shed 1 base, and the junction held 13 bases outside the gene matches. This CDR3 is 17 amino acids long. In DNA, the CDR3 is TGTGCCAGCAGCCCCCGGGGAGGGGCCCAATCCCAAGAGACCCAGTACTTC. Its protein product is CASSPRGGAQSQETQYF.

J is TRBJ1-3 and V is TRBV7-6; D ambiguous. Between the trimmed V and J ends, which lost 0 bases and 4 bases, there was a span of 4 bases. CDR1 and CDR2 (germline): SGHVS, FNYEAQ. The CDR3 sequence is 13 residues long. As DNA, the CDR3 is TGTGCCAGCAGCTTAGCGTCAGGAAACACCATATATTTT. It encodes CASSLASGNTIYF.

This sequence joins TRBV4-1 and TRBJ1-3; 9 bases map to TRBD1. With 4 bases clipped from V and 8 bases from J, the junction kept 9 bases outside the gene matches. The CDR3 sequence is 15 residues long. Germline lookup yields CDR1 MGHRA and CDR2 YSYEKL. The CDR3 DNA sequence: TGCGCCAGCAGCCGAGCCGGGACAGGGACGGACACCATATATTTT. It translates to CASSRAGTGTDTIYF.

The chain has TRBV27 and TRBJ2-5; D remains ambiguous. CDR1 is MNHEY and CDR2 is SMNVEV in the germline V gene (reference sequence). This CDR3 has 14 residues. V gave up 2 bases and J gave up 5 bases, with 12 bases separating them. CDR3 sequence reads: CASSLGGTRETQYF. CDR3 DNA sequence: TGTGCCAGCAGTTTAGGCGGAACGAGGGAGACCCAGTACTTC.

The chain uses TRBV27 and TRBJ2-3; 9 nucleotides align to TRBD2. V lost 4 bases, J lost 1 base, and 6 bases stayed unmatched. This CDR3 has 16 amino acids. Germline V gene sequence: CDR1 MNHEY, CDR2 SMNVEV (reference sequence). The CDR3 reads CASSSISGRRTDTQYF. The DNA for the CDR3 is TGTGCCAGCAGTTCCATTAGCGGGAGACGCACAGATACGCAGTATTTT.

The V call is TRBV11-2, the J call TRBJ2-7; D not resolved. V shed 1 base and J shed 3 bases, with 7 bases lying between them. This CDR3 has 13 amino acids. Looked up from germline, CDR1 is SGHAT and CDR2 is FQNNGV. The CDR3 loop is CASSLGARYEQYF. Here the CDR3 DNA reads TGTGCCAGCAGCTTAGGGGCCCGCTACGAGCAGTACTTC. Full variable domain (remainder filled in from reference TRBV11-2 and TRBJ2-7): EAGVAQSPRYKIIEKRQSVAFWCNPISGHATLYWYQQILGQGPKLLIQFQNNGVVDDSQLPKDRFSAERLKGVDSTLKIQPAKLEDSAVYLCASSLGARYEQYFGPGTRLTVT.

The chain links TRBV6-5 to TRBJ2-7; 8 positions agree with TRBD2. Germline CDR1 is MNHEY and CDR2 is SVGAGI. This CDR3 is built from 15 residues. V lost 2 bases to trimming and J lost 7 bases; unmatched junction nucleotides: 10. CDR3 residues: CASSYGGSGSTEQYF. The DNA of the CDR3 is TGTGCCAGCAGTTACGGAGGCAGCGGGAGCACTGAGCAGTACTTC.

The rearrangement uses TRBV7-8 and TRBJ2-5; D is undetermined. The CDR3 spans 14 residues. Trimming left V 2 bases short and J 4 bases short, with 11 bases between. Germline values: CDR1 SGHVS, CDR2 FQNEAQ. The CDR3 here is CASSLSGQVETQYF. CDR3 sequence (DNA): TGTGCCAGCAGCTTAAGTGGCCAGGTAGAGACCCAGTACTTC.

The V and J genes are TRBV4-3 and TRBJ1-5; perhaps TRBD1 as D (5 bases). The germline CDR1 and CDR2 sequences are LGHNA and YSLEER. Deletions cut 0 bases from V and 7 bases from J, with 13 bases between. This CDR3 has 15 amino acids. In DNA, the CDR3 is TGCGCCAGCAGCCAAGAGGTCGGGAGGGGCCAGCCCCAGCATTTT. This gives the protein CASSQEVGRGQPQHF.

V gene TRBV19 combines with J gene TRBJ2-2; 12 bases are a match to TRBD2. The CDR3 runs 16 residues. Trimming at V came to 5 bases and at J to 5 bases, leaving 6 bases not matched to a gene. Germline loops: CDR1 LNHDA, CDR2 SQIVND (reference sequence). CDR3 bases: TGTGCCAGTAGTTCTAGCGGGGGGGCTTGGACCGGGGAGCTGTTTTTT. Translating it yields CASSSSGGAWTGELFF. The whole variable domain, filled in from reference TRBV19 and TRBJ2-2, reads DGGITQSPKYLFRKEGQNVTLSCEQNLNHDAMYWYRQDPGQGLRLIYYSQIVNDFQKGDIAEGYSVSREKKESFPLTVTSAQKNPTAFYLCASSSSGGAWTGELFFGEGSRLTVL.

The J gene is TRBJ2-7, the V gene TRBV6-6; 13 nucleotides agree with TRBD2. This CDR3 is built from 14 residues. Unmatched junction bases numbered 9, after V lost 10 bases and J lost 6 bases. Germline V gives CDR1 MNHNY, CDR2 SVGAGI (reference sequence). CDR3 DNA: TGTGCCATAGCAACTAGCGGGGGGGCTGGCGAGCAGTACTTC. This encodes CAIATSGGAGEQYF.

The count of this clone is one. The chain links TRBV7-3 to TRBJ2-3; 9 positions agree with TRBD1. The CDR3 is 17 amino acids. Unmatched junction bases numbered 12, after V lost 5 bases and J lost 3 bases. CDR1 and CDR2 from the germline V gene are SGHTA and FQGTGA. Written as DNA, the CDR3 is TGTGCCAGCAGCCTCCCGCCTCAGGGACAGGGTACAGATACGCAGTATTTT. This sequence encodes CASSLPPQGQGTDTQYF.